This TCR beta chain was sequenced during a study of shared clonotypes between healthy human individuals. Study context: Per donor, three plates held CD4 naive cells, three held CD4 memory, two held CD8 naive and one held CD8 memory. Whole-study findings and limits: Naive subsets tended to show greater estimated richness than memory subsets. Sorted-subset samples were not fully sequenced, rarefaction indicated.

Points on this clone: Antigen: not known.

Positively selected for CCR7, the CD45RO-negative cells used as naive CD8 cells excluded terminally differentiated effector memory CD45RA+ cells. The study enrolled healthy HIV-negative adults without recent acute infections or vaccinations as donors. Profiling relied on immunoSEQ multiplex PCR, and the TCRdb table lists in-frame clones only, not all of them. Here the sample spans about 2 million clones, roughly 94% being singletons. The CDR3 runs to 13 residues. V was clipped by 2 bases and J by 4 bases, with 8 bases between them. Looked up from germline, CDR1 is MNHEY and CDR2 is SMNVEV (reference sequence).

The genes are TRBV27 and TRBJ1-1; no firm D call. The source is a man aged 18 to 30 in good health. The sequenced sample consisted of naive CD8+ T cells sorted from blood. This chain's CDR3 is CASSLGSLTEAFF. The CDR3 DNA reads as TGTGCCAGCAGTTTAGGGTCTCTCACTGAAGCTTTCTTT.